This is a list of T cell receptor beta chains from one sample in a study of a mutant IDH1 vaccine in newly diagnosed glioma. Sequenced by immunoSEQ multiplex PCR; TCRdb stores in-frame clones only, minus some. The sample records 50,000 to 75,000 clones, roughly 74% being singletons. The antigens for these receptors are not known. The specimen comprised PBMCs, sampled from a glioma patient whose treatment included an IDH1 peptide vaccine. The source is a man aged 50 to 60 with glioma. The CDR3 runs from the conserved cysteine through the conserved F or W. D genes are given only for firm matches. Part of the rows lack a size; the others show once, few, many or a class for expanded clones.

>TRBV7-6|.|.|TRBJ1-2
TGTGCCAGCAGCTCAAAGGGAGGCGGGACCAATGGCTACACCTTC
CASSSKGGGTNGYTF
>TRBV5-4|.|few|TRBJ1-1
TGTGCCAGCAGCAGAGACTGGAACACTGAAGCTTTCTTT
CASSRDWNTEAFF
>TRBV5-6|.|.|TRBJ1-2
TGTGCCAGCAGCGATGCCCCCTATGGCTACACCTTC
CASSDAPYGYTF
>TRBV30|.|few|TRBJ1-1
TGTGCCCTGCAACACAGGGCGGACACTGAAGCTTTCTTT
CALQHRADTEAFF
>TRBV19|.|.|TRBJ1-2
TGTGCCAGTACTGGGGGGTACAACTATGGCTACACCTTC
CASTGGYNYGYTF
>TRBV5-1|.|.|TRBJ2-7
TGCGCCAGCAGCTTGGCCAGTAACGAGCAGTACTTC
CASSLASNEQYF
>TRBV5-1|.|few|TRBJ2-7
TGCGCCAGCAGCTTGGTGCAAGATGGGACCTACGAGCAGTACTTC
CASSLVQDGTYEQYF
>TRBV7-8|TRBD1|few|TRBJ1-4
TGTGCCAGCAGCTTACACAGGGGGCGCGCTGAAAAACTGTTTTTT
CASSLHRGRAEKLFF
>TRBV5-6|.|few|TRBJ2-3
TGTGCCAGCAGCTTTATTACAGGTGGTTATACGCAGTATTTT
CASSFITGGYTQYF
>TRBV2|.|once|TRBJ2-1
TGTGCCAGCCGGGGCCCTGGGAATGAGCAGTTCTTC
CASRGPGNEQFF
>TRBV5-6|.|.|TRBJ1-1
TGTGCCAGCAGCTTCCCGGGTCCAAGGAAGGCTGAAGCTTTCTTT
CASSFPGPRKAEAFF
>TRBV19|TRBD2|.|TRBJ2-5
TGTGCCAGTAGTAACCCAACTAGCGGGGGGATGAAGACCCAGTACTTC
CASSNPTSGGMKTQYF
>TRBV29-1|TRBD1|.|TRBJ1-2
TGCAGCGTTGAGAGGACAGGGTCCAACTATGGCTACACCTTC
CSVERTGSNYGYTF
>TRBV4-2|.|.|TRBJ2-5
TGTGCCAGCAGCCAGACAGGACAAGAGACCCAGTACTTC
CASSQTGQETQYF
>TRBV2|.|.|TRBJ1-6
TGTGCCAGCGGAATATATAATTCACCCCTCCACTTT
CASGIYNSPLHF
>TRBV9|.|.|TRBJ2-3
TGTGCCAGCAGCGTAGGTAGCCAGATCACAGATACGCAGTATTTT
CASSVGSQITDTQYF
>TRBV7-9|.|.|TRBJ1-1
TGTGCCAGCAGCCCCCCGACAGGGAACACTGAAGCTTTCTTT
CASSPPTGNTEAFF
>TRBV25-1|.|.|TRBJ2-2
TGTGCCAGCAGTGAATCGGGGACCGGGAACACCGGGGAGCTGTTTTTT
CASSESGTGNTGELFF